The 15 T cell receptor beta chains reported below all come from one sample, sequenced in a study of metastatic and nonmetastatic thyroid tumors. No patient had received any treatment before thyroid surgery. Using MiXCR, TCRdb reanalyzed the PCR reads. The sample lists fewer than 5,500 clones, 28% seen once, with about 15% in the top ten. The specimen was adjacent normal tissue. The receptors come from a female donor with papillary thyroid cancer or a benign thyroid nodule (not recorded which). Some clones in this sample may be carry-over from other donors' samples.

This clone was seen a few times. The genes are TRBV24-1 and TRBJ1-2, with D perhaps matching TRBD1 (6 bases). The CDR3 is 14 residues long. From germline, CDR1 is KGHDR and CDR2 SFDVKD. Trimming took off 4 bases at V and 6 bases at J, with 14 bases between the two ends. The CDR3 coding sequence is TGTGCCACCAGTGACCGCGGACAGATGGATGGCTACACCTTC. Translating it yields CATSDRGQMDGYTF.

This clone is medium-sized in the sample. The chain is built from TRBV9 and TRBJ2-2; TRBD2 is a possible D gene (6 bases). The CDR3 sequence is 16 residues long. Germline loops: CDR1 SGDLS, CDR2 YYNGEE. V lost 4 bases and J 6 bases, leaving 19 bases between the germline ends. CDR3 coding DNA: TGTGCCAGCAGCCCAAGACTTTCCGGGAGCCCCGGGGAGCTGTTTTTT. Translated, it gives CASSPRLSGSPGELFF.

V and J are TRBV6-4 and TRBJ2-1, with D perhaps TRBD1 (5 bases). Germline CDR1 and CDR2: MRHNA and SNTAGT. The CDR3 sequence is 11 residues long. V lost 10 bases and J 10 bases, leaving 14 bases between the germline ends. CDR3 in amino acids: CATLRWGEQFF. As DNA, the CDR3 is TGTGCCACACTTCGATGGGGCGAGCAGTTCTTC.

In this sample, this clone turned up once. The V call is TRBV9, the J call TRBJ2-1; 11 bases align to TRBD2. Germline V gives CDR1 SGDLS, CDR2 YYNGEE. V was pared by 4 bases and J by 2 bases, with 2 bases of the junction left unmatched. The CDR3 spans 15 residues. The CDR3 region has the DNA TGTGCCAGCAGCCTGACTAGCGGGGCCTACAATGAGCAGTTCTTC. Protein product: CASSLTSGAYNEQFF.

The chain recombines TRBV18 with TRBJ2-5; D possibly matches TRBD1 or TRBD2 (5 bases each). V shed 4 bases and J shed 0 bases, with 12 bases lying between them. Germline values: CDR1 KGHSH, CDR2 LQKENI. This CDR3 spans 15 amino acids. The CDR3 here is CASSREGTYQETQYF. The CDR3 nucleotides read TGTGCCAGCTCACGGGAAGGGACCTACCAAGAGACCCAGTACTTC.

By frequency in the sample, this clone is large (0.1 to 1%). CDR3 amino acids: CASRQGSASSGANVLTF. The CDR3 nucleotides are TGTGCCAGCCGACAGGGATCAGCTAGCTCTGGGGCCAACGTCCTGACTTTC. V gene TRBV2 combines with J gene TRBJ2-6; TRBD1 aligns across 7 bases. CDR3 length equals 17 residues. The germline gives CDR1 SNHLY, CDR2 FYNNEI. J gave up 0 bases and V 8 bases, and 10 bases lay outside the gene matches. Filled out from reference TRBV2 and TRBJ2-6, the complete variable domain reads EPEVTQTPSHQVTQMGQEVILRCVPISNHLYFYWYRQILGQKVEFLVSFYNNEISEKSEIFDDQFSVERPDGSNFTLKIRSTKLEDSAMYFCASRQGSASSGANVLTFGAGSRLTVL.

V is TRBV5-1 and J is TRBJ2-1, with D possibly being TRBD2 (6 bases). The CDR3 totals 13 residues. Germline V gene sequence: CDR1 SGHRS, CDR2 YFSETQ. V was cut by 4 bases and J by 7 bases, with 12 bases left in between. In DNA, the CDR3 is TGCGCCAGCAGCGGGAGGTTTGGTAATGAGCAGTTCTTC. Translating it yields CASSGRFGNEQFF.

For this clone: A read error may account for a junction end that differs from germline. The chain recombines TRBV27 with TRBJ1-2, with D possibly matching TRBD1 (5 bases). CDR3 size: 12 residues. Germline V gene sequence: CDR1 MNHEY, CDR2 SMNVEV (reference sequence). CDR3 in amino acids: CASSDPGRGLWF. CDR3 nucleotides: TGTGCCAGCAGTGACCCGGGACGTGGGTTGTGGTTC.

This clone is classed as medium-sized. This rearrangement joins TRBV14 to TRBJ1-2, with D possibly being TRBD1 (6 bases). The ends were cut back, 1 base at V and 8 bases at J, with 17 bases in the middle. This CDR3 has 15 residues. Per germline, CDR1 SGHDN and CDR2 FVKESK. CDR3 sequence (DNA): TGTGCCAGCAGCCAAGTCCCGGGGGCTTCGGGCGGCTACACCTTC. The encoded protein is CASSQVPGASGGYTF.

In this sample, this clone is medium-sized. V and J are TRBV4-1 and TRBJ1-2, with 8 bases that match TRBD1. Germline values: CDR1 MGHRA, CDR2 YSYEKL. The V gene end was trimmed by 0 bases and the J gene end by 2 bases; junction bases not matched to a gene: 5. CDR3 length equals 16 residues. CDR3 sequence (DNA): TGCGCCAGCAGCCAAGATCCGGACAGGGTCAACTATGGCTACACCTTC. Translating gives CASSQDPDRVNYGYTF.

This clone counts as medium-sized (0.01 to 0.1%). In nucleotides, the CDR3 is TGTGCCAGTAGTCTCCCGGGGGGCGTCTATGGCTACACCTTC. Translated, it gives CASSLPGGVYGYTF. The chain couples TRBV19 to TRBJ1-2; the D gene is possibly TRBD1 (6 bases). Germline CDR1 LNHDA, CDR2 SQIVND (reference sequence). Trimming cost V 5 bases and J 4 bases, with 14 bases left between them. The CDR3 is 14 amino acids.

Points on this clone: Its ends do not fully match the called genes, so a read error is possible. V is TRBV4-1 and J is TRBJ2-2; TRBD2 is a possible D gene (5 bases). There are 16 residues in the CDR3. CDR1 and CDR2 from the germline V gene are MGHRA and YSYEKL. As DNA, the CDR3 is TGCGCCAGCAGCCAATTGCACCCTATGAACGCCGGGGAGCTGTTCTTT. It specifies CASSQLHPMNAGELFF.

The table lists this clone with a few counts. The DNA of the CDR3 is TGTGCCAGCAGTCGTGGCGGGGTCGACGAGCAGTACTTC. Amino acids: CASSRGGVDEQYF. The rearrangement joins TRBV12-3 or TRBV12-4 to TRBJ2-7; D possibly corresponds to TRBD2 (6 bases). CDR3 length: 13 residues. Trimming left V 5 bases short and J 5 bases short, with 13 bases between.

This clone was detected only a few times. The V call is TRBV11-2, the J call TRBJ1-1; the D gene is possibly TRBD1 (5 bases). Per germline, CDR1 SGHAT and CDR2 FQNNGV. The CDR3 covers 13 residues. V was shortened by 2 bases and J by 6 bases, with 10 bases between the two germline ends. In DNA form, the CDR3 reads TGTGCCAGCAGCTTATGGGGGATCCCTGAAGCTTTCTTT. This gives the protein CASSLWGIPEAFF.

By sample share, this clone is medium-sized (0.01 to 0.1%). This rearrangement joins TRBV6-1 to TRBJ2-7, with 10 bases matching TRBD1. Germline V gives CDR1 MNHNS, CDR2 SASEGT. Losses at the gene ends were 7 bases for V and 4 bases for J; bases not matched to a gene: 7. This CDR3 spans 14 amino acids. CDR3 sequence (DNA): TGTGCCAGCACCAACAGGGACAGGGGATACGAGCAGTACTTC. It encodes CASTNRDRGYEQYF.